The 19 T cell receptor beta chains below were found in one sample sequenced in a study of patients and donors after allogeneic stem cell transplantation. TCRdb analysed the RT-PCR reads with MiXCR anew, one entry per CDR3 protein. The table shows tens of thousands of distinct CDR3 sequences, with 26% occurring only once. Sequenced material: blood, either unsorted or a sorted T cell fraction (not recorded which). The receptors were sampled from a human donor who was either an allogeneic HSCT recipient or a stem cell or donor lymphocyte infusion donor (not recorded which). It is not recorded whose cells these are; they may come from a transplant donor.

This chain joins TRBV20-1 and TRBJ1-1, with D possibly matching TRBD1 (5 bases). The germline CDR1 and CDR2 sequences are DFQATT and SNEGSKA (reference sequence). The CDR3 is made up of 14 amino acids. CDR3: CRAHRGIGNTEAFF. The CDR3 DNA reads TGCAGGGCTCACCGGGGGATAGGGAACACTGAAGCTTTCTTT.

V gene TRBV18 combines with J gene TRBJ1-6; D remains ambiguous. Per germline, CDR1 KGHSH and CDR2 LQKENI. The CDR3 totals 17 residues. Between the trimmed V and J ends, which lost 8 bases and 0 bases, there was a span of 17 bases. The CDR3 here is CASAHKGDLSYNSPLHF. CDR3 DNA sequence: TGTGCCAGCGCACACAAAGGAGATCTCTCCTATAATTCACCCCTCCACTTT.

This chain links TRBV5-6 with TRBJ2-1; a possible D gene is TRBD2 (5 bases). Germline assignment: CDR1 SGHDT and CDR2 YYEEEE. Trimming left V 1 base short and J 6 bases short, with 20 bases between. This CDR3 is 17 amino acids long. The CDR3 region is CASSLRRLSNGGNEQFF. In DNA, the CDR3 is TGTGCCAGCAGCTTGCGTCGGCTAAGTAATGGAGGCAATGAGCAGTTCTTC.

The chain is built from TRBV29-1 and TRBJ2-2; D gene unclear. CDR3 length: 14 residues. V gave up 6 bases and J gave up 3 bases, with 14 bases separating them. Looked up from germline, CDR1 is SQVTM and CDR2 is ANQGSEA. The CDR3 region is CSVTTKRDTGELFF. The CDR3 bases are TGCAGCGTCACTACGAAGCGAGACACCGGGGAGCTGTTTTTT.

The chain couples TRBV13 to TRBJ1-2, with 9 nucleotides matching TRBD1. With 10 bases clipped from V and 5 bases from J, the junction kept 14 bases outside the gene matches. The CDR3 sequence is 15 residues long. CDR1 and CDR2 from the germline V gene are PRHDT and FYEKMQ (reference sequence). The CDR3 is CATPRDRALVYGYTF. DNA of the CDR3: TGTGCCACCCCCCGGGACAGGGCGTTAGTATATGGCTACACCTTC.

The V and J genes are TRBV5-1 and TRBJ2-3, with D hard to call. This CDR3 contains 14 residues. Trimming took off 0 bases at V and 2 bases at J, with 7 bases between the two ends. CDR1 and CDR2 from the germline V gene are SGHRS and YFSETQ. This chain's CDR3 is CASSLGVATDTQYF. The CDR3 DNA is TGCGCCAGCAGCTTGGGGGTTGCCACAGATACGCAGTATTTT.

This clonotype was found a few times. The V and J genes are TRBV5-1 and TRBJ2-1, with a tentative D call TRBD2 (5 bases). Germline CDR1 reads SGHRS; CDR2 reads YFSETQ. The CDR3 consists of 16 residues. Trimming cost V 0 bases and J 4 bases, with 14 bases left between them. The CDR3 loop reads CASSLGLALSYNEQFF. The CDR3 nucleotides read TGCGCCAGCAGCTTGGGGTTAGCGTTATCTTACAATGAGCAGTTCTTC. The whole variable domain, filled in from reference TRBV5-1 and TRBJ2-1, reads KAGVTQTPRYLIKTRGQQVTLSCSPISGHRSVSWYQQTPGQGLQFLFEYFSETQRNKGNFPGRFSGRQFSNSRSEMNVSTLELGDSALYLCASSLGLALSYNEQFFGPGTRLTVL.

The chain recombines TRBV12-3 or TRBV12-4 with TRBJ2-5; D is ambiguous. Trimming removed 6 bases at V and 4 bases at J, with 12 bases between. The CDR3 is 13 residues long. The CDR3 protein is CASSLVVAETQYF. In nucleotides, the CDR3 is TGTGCCAGCAGCCTAGTAGTGGCAGAGACCCAGTACTTC.

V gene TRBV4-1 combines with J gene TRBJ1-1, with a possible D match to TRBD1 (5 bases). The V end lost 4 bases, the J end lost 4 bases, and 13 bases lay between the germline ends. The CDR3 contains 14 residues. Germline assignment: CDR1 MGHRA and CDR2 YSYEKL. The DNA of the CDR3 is TGCGCCAGCAGCCCAGAATGGAGGGGCACTGAAGCTTTCTTT. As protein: CASSPEWRGTEAFF.

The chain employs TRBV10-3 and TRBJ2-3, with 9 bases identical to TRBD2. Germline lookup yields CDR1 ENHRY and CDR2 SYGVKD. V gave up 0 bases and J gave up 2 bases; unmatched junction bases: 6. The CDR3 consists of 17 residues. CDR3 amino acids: CAISESRAGGPTDTQYF. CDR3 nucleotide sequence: TGTGCCATCAGTGAGTCGAGGGCGGGGGGGCCCACAGATACGCAGTATTTT.

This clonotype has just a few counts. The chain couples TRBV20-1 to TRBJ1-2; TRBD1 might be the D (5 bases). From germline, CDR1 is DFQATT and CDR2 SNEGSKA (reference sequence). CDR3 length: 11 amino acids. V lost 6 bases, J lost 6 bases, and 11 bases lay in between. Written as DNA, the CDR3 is TGCAGTGCGGGTGTGGGACATGGCTACACCTTC. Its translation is CSAGVGHGYTF.

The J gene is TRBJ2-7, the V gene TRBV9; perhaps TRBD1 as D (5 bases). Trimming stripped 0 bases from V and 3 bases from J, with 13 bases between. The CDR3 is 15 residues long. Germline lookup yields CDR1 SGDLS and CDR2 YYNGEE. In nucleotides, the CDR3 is TGTGCCAGCAGCGTAGGTACTGGGGCCCTCTACGAGCAGTACTTC. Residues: CASSVGTGALYEQYF.

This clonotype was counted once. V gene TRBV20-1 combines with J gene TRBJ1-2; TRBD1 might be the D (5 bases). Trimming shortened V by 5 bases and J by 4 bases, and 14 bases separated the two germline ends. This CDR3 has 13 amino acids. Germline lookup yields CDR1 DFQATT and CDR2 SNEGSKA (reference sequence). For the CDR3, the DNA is TGCAGTGCTCGCTTAGACAGTTTCTATGGCTACACCTTC. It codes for CSARLDSFYGYTF.

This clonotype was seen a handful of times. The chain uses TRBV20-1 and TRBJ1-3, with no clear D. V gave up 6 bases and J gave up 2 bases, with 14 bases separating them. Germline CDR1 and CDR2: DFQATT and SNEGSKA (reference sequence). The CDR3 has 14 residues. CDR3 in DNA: TGCAGTGCCCGGCCCGGGGATACTGGAAACACCATATATTTT. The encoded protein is CSARPGDTGNTIYF.

CDR3 nucleotide sequence: TGTGCCAGCAGCTTGGACAGGGTTAATTCACCCCTCCACTTT. Its translation: CASSLDRVNSPLHF. The gene calls are TRBV7-9 and TRBJ1-6; 8 positions agree with TRBD1. Germline V gene sequence: CDR1 SEHNR, CDR2 FQNEAQ (reference sequence). The CDR3 is 14 amino acids. V shed 3 bases, J shed 6 bases, and the junction held 1 base outside the gene matches.

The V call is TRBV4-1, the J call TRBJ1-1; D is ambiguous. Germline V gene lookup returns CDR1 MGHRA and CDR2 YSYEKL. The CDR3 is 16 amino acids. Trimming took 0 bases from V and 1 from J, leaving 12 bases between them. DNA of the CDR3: TGCGCCAGCAGCCAAGAAGAGGGAATGGCGAACACTGAAGCTTTCTTT. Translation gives CASSQEEGMANTEAFF.

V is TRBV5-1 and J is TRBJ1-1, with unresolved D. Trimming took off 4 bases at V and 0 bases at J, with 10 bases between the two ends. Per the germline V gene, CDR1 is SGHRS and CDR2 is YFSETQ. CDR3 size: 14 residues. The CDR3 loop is CASSAPHMNTEAFF. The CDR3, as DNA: TGCGCCAGCAGCGCGCCTCATATGAACACTGAAGCTTTCTTT.

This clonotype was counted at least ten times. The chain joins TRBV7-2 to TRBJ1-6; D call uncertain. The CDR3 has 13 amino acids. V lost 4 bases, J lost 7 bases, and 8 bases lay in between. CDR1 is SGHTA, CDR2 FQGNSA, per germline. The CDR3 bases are TGTGCCAGCAGCTGGCGGTGGAATTCACCCCTCCACTTT. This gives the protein CASSWRWNSPLHF.

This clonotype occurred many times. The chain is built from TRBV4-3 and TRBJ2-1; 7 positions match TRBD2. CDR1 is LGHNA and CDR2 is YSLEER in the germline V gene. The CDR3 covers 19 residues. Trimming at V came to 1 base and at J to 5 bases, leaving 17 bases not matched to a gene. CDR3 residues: CASSQGGVGLGPPHNEQFF. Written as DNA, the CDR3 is TGCGCCAGCAGCCAAGGCGGGGTCGGACTAGGCCCCCCCCACAATGAGCAGTTCTTC.